This TCR beta chain was documented in a study of T cells in Graves' hyperthyroidism and ophthalmopathy. Study-wide background: Upon initial diagnosis and before any treatment, peripheral blood was collected.

Blood was drawn at first hyperthyroidism diagnosis, before any ophthalmopathy symptoms. This clonotype was picked up many times. Using RNA transcripts as the source, TCR beta CDR3 regions were amplified. Primed by the HTBI set, a first-round RT-PCR was run on the TCR CDR3. TCRdb analysed the multiplex PCR reads with MiXCR anew, one entry per CDR3 protein. In the table there are fewer than 900,000 distinct CDR3 sequences, roughly 20% of which are singletons. V lost 3 bases and J lost 9, with 14 bases in between. The CDR3 sequence is 14 residues long. V usage is TRBV12-3 or TRBV12-4 and J usage is TRBJ1-4, with a weak D call TRBD1 (6 bases). This sequence was found in a woman aged 45 to 65 with Graves' hyperthyroidism that later progressed to Graves' ophthalmopathy. Sequences were obtained from blood. CDR3 DNA sequence: TGTGCCAGCAGTTTTGCGACAGGAAATCAAAAACTGTTTTTT. Encoded protein: CASSFATGNQKLFF.